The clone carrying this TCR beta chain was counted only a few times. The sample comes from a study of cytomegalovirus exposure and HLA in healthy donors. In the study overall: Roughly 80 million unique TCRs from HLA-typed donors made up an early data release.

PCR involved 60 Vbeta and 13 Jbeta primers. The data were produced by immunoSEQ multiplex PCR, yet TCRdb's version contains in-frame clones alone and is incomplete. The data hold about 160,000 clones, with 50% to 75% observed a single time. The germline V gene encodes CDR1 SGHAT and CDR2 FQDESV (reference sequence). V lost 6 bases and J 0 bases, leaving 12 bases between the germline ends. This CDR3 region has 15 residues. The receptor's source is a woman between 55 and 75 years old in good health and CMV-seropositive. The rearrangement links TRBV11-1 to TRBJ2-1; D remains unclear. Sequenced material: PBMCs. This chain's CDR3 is CASRFTEDSYNEQFF. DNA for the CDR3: TGTGCCAGCAGGTTTACTGAAGACTCCTACAATGAGCAGTTCTTC.